These T cell receptor beta chains were read from a single sample in a study of T cell responses to AZD1222 COVID-19 vaccine. Only in-frame clones appear in the TCRdb table, and some are missing; sequencing was by immunoSEQ multiplex PCR. The data show some 99,000 clones, with about 88% seen just once and approximately 17% held by the top ten. Sample: peripheral blood, taken on day 0 of AZD1222 vaccination. These TCRs come from an adult in good health. The CDR3 runs from the conserved cysteine through the conserved F or W. A D gene is named only where the DNA matches it firmly. A row's size may be missing; if present it is once, few, many or a size class.

CASSQQASGYNEQFF,TGTGCCAGCAGTCAACAGGCTAGCGGCTACAATGAGCAGTTCTTC,TRBD2,15,-,TRBV6-6,TRBJ2-1
CASRSGTGSVAEAFF,TGTGCCAGCAGATCCGGGACAGGGTCCGTCGCCGAAGCTTTCTTT,TRBD1,15,-,TRBV7-9,TRBJ1-1
CASSPPAGKNTF,TGTGCCAGCAGCCCCCCGGCAGGGAAGAACACCTTC,-,12,-,TRBV6-5,TRBJ1-2
CASSSQGDYGYTF,TGCGCCAGCAGCTCCCAGGGGGACTATGGCTACACCTTC,TRBD1,13,-,TRBV5-1,TRBJ1-2
CASSLAGVNIQYF,TGTGCCAGCAGCTTAGCCGGGGTCAACATTCAGTACTTC,-,13,-,TRBV11-2,TRBJ2-4
CASSLGTAKGYGYTF,TGTGCCAGCAGCTTAGGGACGGCGAAGGGCTATGGCTACACCTTC,-,15,-,TRBV7-2,TRBJ1-2
CASSQGLTLTDTQYF,TGTGCCAGCAGCCAGGGACTAACCCTCACAGATACGCAGTATTTT,TRBD2,15,few,TRBV7-8,TRBJ2-3
CASRTSGVYNEQFF,TGTGCCAGCAGGACTAGCGGGGTATACAATGAGCAGTTCTTC,TRBD2,14,-,TRBV2,TRBJ2-1
CASSQDSVYEQYF,TGTGCCAGCAGCCAAGATTCAGTTTACGAGCAGTACTTC,-,13,-,TRBV14,TRBJ2-7
CASSLKGPIDNEQFF,TGTGCCAGCAGCTTAAAGGGTCCCATCGACAATGAGCAGTTCTTC,-,15,few,TRBV7-2,TRBJ2-1
CAIRAERNQPQHF,TGTGCCATCAGGGCGGAGCGCAATCAGCCCCAGCATTTT,-,13,once,TRBV10-3,TRBJ1-5
CASSFFDRDYNEQFF,TGTGCCAGCAGCTTCTTCGACAGGGACTACAATGAGCAGTTCTTC,TRBD1,15,-,TRBV5-5,TRBJ2-1
CASSLGLAGGNEQFF,TGTGCCAGCAGCTTAGGACTAGCGGGAGGCAATGAGCAGTTCTTC,TRBD2,15,-,TRBV11-3,TRBJ2-1
CASSHRGGLSGNTIYF,TGTGCCAGCAGCCACCGAGGTGGCCTCTCTGGAAACACCATATATTTT,-,16,-,TRBV7-2,TRBJ1-3
CASSPLTHLWPLHF,TGTGCCAGCAGTCCCCTTACCCATTTGTGGCCCCTCCACTTT,-,14,once,TRBV28,TRBJ1-6
CASSFSGAAYEQYF,TGTGCCAGCAGCTTCTCTGGGGCCGCCTACGAGCAGTACTTC,-,14,-,TRBV7-2,TRBJ2-7
CASRETGAYQETQYF,TGTGCCAGCAGGGAGACGGGGGCGTACCAAGAGACCCAGTACTTC,-,15,-,TRBV7-9,TRBJ2-5
CAWRLGQYNEQFF,TGTGCCTGGAGACTGGGACAGTACAATGAGCAGTTCTTC,TRBD1,13,-,TRBV30,TRBJ2-1
CASSIVAGGINEQFF,TGTGCCAGTAGTATAGTAGCGGGCGGAATCAATGAGCAGTTCTTC,TRBD2,15,-,TRBV19,TRBJ2-1
CASSSGRGNSPLHF,TGTGCCAGCAGCAGCGGGAGGGGTAATTCACCCCTCCACTTT,-,14,-,TRBV9,TRBJ1-6
CASSVEGTGSPYGYTF,TGTGCCAGCAGCGTAGAGGGGACAGGCTCCCCCTATGGCTACACCTTC,TRBD1,16,-,TRBV9,TRBJ1-2
CAWQGPPKGNTIYF,TGTGCCTGGCAGGGACCCCCGAAGGGAAACACCATATATTTT,-,14,-,TRBV30,TRBJ1-3
CASSVTGAPGNSPLHF,TGTGCCAGCAGCGTGACAGGCGCGCCGGGGAATTCACCCCTCCACTTT,-,16,-,TRBV5-4,TRBJ1-6
CASSPGGPPYEQYF,TGTGCCAGCAGTCCGGGTGGGCCTCCATACGAGCAGTACTTC,-,14,-,TRBV28,TRBJ2-7
CASSLITGSTEAFF,TGTGCCAGTAGTCTAATTACAGGGAGTACTGAAGCTTTCTTT,-,14,-,TRBV19,TRBJ1-1
CATSDSSYNEQFF,TGTGCCACCAGTGACAGTTCCTACAATGAGCAGTTCTTC,-,13,-,TRBV24-1,TRBJ2-1
CASSRQGPEKLFF,TGTGCCAGCAGCAGACAGGGCCCTGAAAAACTGTTTTTT,TRBD1,13,-,TRBV12-3/TRBV12-4,TRBJ1-4
CASRPPAGHNEQFF,TGTGCCAGTAGGCCCCCGGCAGGGCACAATGAGCAGTTCTTC,-,14,-,TRBV19,TRBJ2-1
CASRAGGGNTEAFF,TGCGCCAGCAGGGCGGGGGGAGGGAACACTGAAGCTTTCTTT,-,14,-,TRBV5-1,TRBJ1-1
CASSLGETGANVLTF,TGTGCCAGCAGCTTAGGAGAAACTGGGGCCAACGTCCTGACTTTC,-,15,-,TRBV11-3,TRBJ2-6
CASSVDEGANQPQHF,TGTGCCAGCAGCGTAGATGAGGGGGCCAATCAGCCCCAGCATTTT,TRBD1,15,-,TRBV9,TRBJ1-5
CASSLGAGNTEAFF,TGTGCCAGCAGCTTGGGGGCAGGGAACACTGAAGCTTTCTTT,-,14,-,TRBV5-8,TRBJ1-1
CAISGTGEAFF,TGTGCCATCAGTGGGACGGGTGAAGCTTTCTTT,-,11,-,TRBV10-3,TRBJ1-1
CASSSGLGGIF,TGTGCCAGCAGTTCGGGACTGGGTGGGATCTTC,-,11,-,TRBV12-3/TRBV12-4,TRBJ2-1
CASSLAGQPDTQYF,TGTGCCAGCAGCTTGGCGGGCCAGCCAGATACGCAGTATTTT,-,14,once,TRBV5-4,TRBJ2-3
CATSKARGSGYNEQFF,TGTGCCACCAGCAAGGCCCGGGGCTCGGGTTACAATGAGCAGTTCTTC,-,16,-,TRBV15,TRBJ2-1
CASTLAGNTGELFF,TGTGCCAGCACTTTAGCGGGAAACACCGGGGAGCTGTTTTTT,TRBD2,14,-,TRBV6-5,TRBJ2-2
CASSLQPIGDRNSPLHF,TGCGCCAGCAGCTTACAACCTATCGGGGACAGGAATTCACCCCTCCACTTT,TRBD1,17,few,TRBV5-1,TRBJ1-6
CASSIENTGELFF,TGTGCCAGCTCGATAGAGAACACCGGGGAGCTGTTTTTT,-,13,-,TRBV6-4,TRBJ2-2
CASSVGKGVGNGELFF,TGTGCCAGCAGCGTAGGAAAAGGGGTAGGGAACGGGGAGCTGTTTTTT,-,16,-,TRBV9,TRBJ2-2
CASSPRQGGTEAFF,TGTGCCAGCTCCCCCAGACAGGGAGGCACTGAAGCTTTCTTT,TRBD1,14,-,TRBV18,TRBJ1-1
CSASGDRAPEAFF,TGCAGTGCTAGTGGGGACAGGGCCCCTGAAGCTTTCTTT,TRBD1,13,-,TRBV20-1,TRBJ1-1
CASSYSDSYNEQFF,TGTGCCAGCAGTTACTCCGACAGCTACAATGAGCAGTTCTTC,-,14,-,TRBV6-2/TRBV6-3,TRBJ2-1
CASSEDLFEKLFF,TGTGCCAGCAGCGAGGACCTCTTTGAAAAACTGTTTTTT,-,13,few,TRBV2,TRBJ1-4
CASIPYSGMRQPQHF,TGTGCCAGCATCCCTTATTCCGGGATGCGGCAGCCCCAGCATTTT,-,15,-,TRBV28,TRBJ1-5
CATSEAGTSGYSYNEQFF,TGTGCCACCAGTGAGGCCGGGACTAGCGGTTACTCCTACAATGAGCAGTTCTTC,TRBD2,18,-,TRBV24-1,TRBJ2-1
CASRVDLGPWDGYTF,TGCGCCAGCAGGGTCGATCTGGGACCTTGGGATGGCTACACCTTC,-,15,-,TRBV4-1,TRBJ1-2
CASTSVGQELFF,TGTGCCAGCACCTCCGTAGGACAGGAACTGTTTTTT,TRBD1,12,-,TRBV12-3/TRBV12-4,TRBJ1-4
CASSLVRGNTEAFF,TGTGCCAGCAGCTTGGTGAGGGGGAACACTGAAGCTTTCTTT,-,14,-,TRBV5-8,TRBJ1-1
CASSQTGTPVYTF,TGTGCCAGCAGTCAAACCGGGACACCGGTTTACACCTTC,-,13,-,TRBV12-3/TRBV12-4,TRBJ1-2
CASSLASMNTEAFF,TGCGCCAGCAGCTTGGCATCAATGAACACTGAAGCTTTCTTT,-,14,-,TRBV5-1,TRBJ1-1